This T cell receptor beta chain is drawn from a study of sequential checkpoint blockade in melanoma. At the level of the study: Randomization was 1:1 between first-line nivolumab→ipilimumab and ipilimumab→nivolumab. After both sequences, patients received maintenance nivolumab.

Libraries were prepared by immunoSEQ multiplex PCR; TCRdb keeps only in-frame clonotypes and omits some of them. The sample includes 40,000 or so clones, about 83% of them seen just once. Documented treatment: randomized to nivolumab then ipilimumab (arm A) or the reverse (arm B). DNA-damaging chemotherapy had not been given to any patient beforehand. PBMC sorting kept live CD3+CD8+ cells without CD19 or CD56. Trimming left V 5 bases short and J 1 base short, with 14 bases between. Germline CDR1 reads MDHEN; CDR2 reads SYDVKM. The CDR3 runs to 15 residues. The chain combines TRBV28 with TRBJ1-1; a weak D match, TRBD1 (5 bases). This receptor was identified in a human donor with melanoma. The sample consisted of CD8+ T cells sorted from blood (inferred from file names), taken from a patient given nivolumab and ipilimumab in sequence. The CDR3 nucleotides read TGTGCCAGCAGTACACGACAGTATACGAACACTGAAGCTTTCTTT. It is translated as CASSTRQYTNTEAFF. The complete variable domain, with remaining parts taken from reference TRBV28 and TRBJ1-1, reads DVKVTQSSRYLVKRTGEKVFLECVQDMDHENMFWYRQDPGLGLRLIYFSYDVKMKEKGDIPEGYSVSREKKERFSLILESASTNQTSMYLCASSTRQYTNTEAFFGQGTRLTVV.